This TCR beta chain was captured by sequencing in a study of molecular identifiers for immune sequencing clone quantification. This CDR3 has 17 amino acids. V lost 5 bases and J lost 5, with 24 bases in between. Germline V gene lookup returns CDR1 KGHSH and CDR2 LQKENI. The sample holds a few counts of this clonotype. In preparing bulk TCR libraries, previously described methods and listed TCR primers were used. TCRdb reanalysed the PCR reads using MiXCR and keeps one entry per CDR3 protein. This table has over 550,000 distinct CDR3 sequences, about 25% appearing once. The sequence was collected from a human donor in good health. Some libraries in this study had Jurkat cell RNA spiked in. The chain is built from TRBV18 and TRBJ2-5; possible D gene TRBD2, 6 bases. The source material was naive CD8+ T cells from blood, with Jurkat cell RNA spiked in. Specified subset: FACS-sorted CD8+CD4-CCR7+CD45RA+ naive T cells. The CDR3 DNA follows: TGTGCCAGCTCATCCTCGGGGTACGGACTAAGTGGGGAGACCCAGTACTTC. Amino acid sequence: CASSSSGYGLSGETQYF.